These T cell receptor beta chains were read from a single sample in a study of prognosis after radiotherapy for stage I lung cancer. TCRdb reanalysed the multiplex PCR reads using MiXCR and keeps one entry per CDR3 protein. The sample shows roughly 30,000 distinct CDR3 sequences, around 48% of them seen only once. The material was PBMCs, obtained before or after stereotactic body radiation therapy (not recorded which). The receptors here all came from a donor older than 45 with non-small cell lung cancer. The CDR3 runs from the conserved cysteine through the conserved F or W. The D gene is left open where the match is weak. Clone size appears in some rows only: once, few, many, or a class for an expanded clone.

size: many
V: TRBV5-1
D: .
J: TRBJ1-2
DNA: TGCGCCAGCAGCTTGGGGCAAGGCGGGGAGCTCTATGGCTACACCTTC
CDR3: CASSLGQGGELYGYTF

size: .
V: TRBV19
D: .
J: TRBJ1-2
DNA: TGTGCCAGTAGTCCGAACGCTGGGGGACGAAACTATGGCTACACCTTC
CDR3: CASSPNAGGRNYGYTF

size: .
V: TRBV27
D: .
J: TRBJ2-2
DNA: TGTGCCAGCAGGTGGGACATCTACACCGGGGAGCTGTTTTTT
CDR3: CASRWDIYTGELFF

size: .
V: TRBV6-2/TRBV6-3
D: .
J: TRBJ2-6
DNA: TGCGCCAGCAGTTACGTTCGGGGGCAAATCAGATCTTGGGCCAACGTCCTGACTTTC
CDR3: CASSYVRGQIRSWANVLTF

size: .
V: TRBV7-3
D: TRBD2
J: TRBJ2-3
DNA: TGTGCCAGCAGCTTTACTGCGGGAGGCACAGATACGCAGTATTTT
CDR3: CASSFTAGGTDTQYF

size: many
V: TRBV18
D: TRBD1
J: TRBJ1-6
DNA: TGTGCCAGCTCTCTAACGGGACAGGCAAATTCACCCCTCCACTTT
CDR3: CASSLTGQANSPLHF

size: .
V: TRBV27
D: TRBD2
J: TRBJ2-7
DNA: TGTGCCAGCAGGGCTAGCGGGCTTGTCGATCATTACTTC
CDR3: CASRASGLVDHYF

size: many
V: TRBV20-1
D: .
J: TRBJ2-2
DNA: TGCAGTGCCCCAAAAGGGGGGGGGAACACCGGGGAGCTGTTTTTT
CDR3: CSAPKGGGNTGELFF

size: many
V: TRBV12-3/TRBV12-4
D: .
J: TRBJ1-5
DNA: TGTGCCAGCAGTAAGACCGGGCCTAGCAATCAGCCCCAGCATTTT
CDR3: CASSKTGPSNQPQHF

size: medium-sized
V: TRBV5-1
D: TRBD1
J: TRBJ1-2
DNA: TGCGCCAGCAGCCTGGGACAGGGGGTATATGGCTACACCTTC
CDR3: CASSLGQGVYGYTF

size: many
V: TRBV4-2
D: .
J: TRBJ1-1
DNA: TGTGCCAGCAGCCAAGAGGGAAAACATGTTGGAGCTTTCTTT
CDR3: CASSQEGKHVGAFF

size: many
V: TRBV19
D: .
J: TRBJ1-3
DNA: TGTGCCAGTAGTATGCTCGCGGGCTCTGGAAACACCATATATTTT
CDR3: CASSMLAGSGNTIYF

size: many
V: TRBV12-5
D: .
J: TRBJ2-7
DNA: TGTGCTAGTGGTTTGGTACTACGTTTTCCCTACGAGCAGTACTTC
CDR3: CASGLVLRFPYEQYF